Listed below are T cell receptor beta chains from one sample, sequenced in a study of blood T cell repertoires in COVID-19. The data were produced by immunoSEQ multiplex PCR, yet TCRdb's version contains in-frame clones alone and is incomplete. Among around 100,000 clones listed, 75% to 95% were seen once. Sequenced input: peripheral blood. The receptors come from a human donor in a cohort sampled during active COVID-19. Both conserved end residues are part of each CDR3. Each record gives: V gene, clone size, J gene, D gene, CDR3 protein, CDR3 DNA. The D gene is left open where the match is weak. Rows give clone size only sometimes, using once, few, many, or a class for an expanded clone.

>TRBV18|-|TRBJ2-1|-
CASSPPGYGGRDEQFF
TGTGCCAGCTCACCACCGGGCTACGGGGGGCGGGATGAGCAGTTCTTC
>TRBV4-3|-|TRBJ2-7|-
CASSQGLAVSYEQYF
TGCGCCAGCAGCCAAGGATTGGCGGTCTCCTACGAGCAGTACTTC
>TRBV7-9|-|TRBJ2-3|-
CASSLGRENRAYF
TGTGCCAGCAGCTTAGGTCGGGAGAACCGGGCCTATTTT
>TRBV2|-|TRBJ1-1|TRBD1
CASSSTGVVLNTEAFF
TGTGCCAGCAGTTCGACAGGGGTGGTGTTGAACACTGAAGCTTTCTTT
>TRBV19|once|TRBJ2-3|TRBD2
CASAGGDTQYF
TGTGCCAGTGCGGGAGGGGATACGCAGTATTTT
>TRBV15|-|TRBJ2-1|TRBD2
CATSRDLTSEYGEQFF
TGTGCCACCAGCAGAGATTTAACTAGCGAGTATGGTGAGCAGTTCTTC
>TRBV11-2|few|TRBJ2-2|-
CAIRPEGRITGELFF
TGTGCCATCCGACCGGAGGGGAGGATCACCGGGGAGCTGTTTTTT
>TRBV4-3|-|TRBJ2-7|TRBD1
CASSQDRGSSYEQYF
TGCGCCAGCAGCCAAGACAGGGGGAGCTCCTACGAGCAGTACTTC
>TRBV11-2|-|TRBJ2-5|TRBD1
CASSLDPTGVTQYF
TGTGCCAGCAGCTTAGACCCGACAGGGGTGACCCAGTACTTC
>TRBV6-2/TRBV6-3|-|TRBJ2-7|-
CASSSLEWSEQYF
TGTGCCAGCAGTTCCCTGGAGTGGTCCGAGCAGTACTTC
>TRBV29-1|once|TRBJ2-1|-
CSVQGGIYNEQFF
TGCAGCGTTCAAGGCGGGATTTACAATGAGCAGTTCTTC
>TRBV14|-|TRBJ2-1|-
CASSQDILQGNRPKAYNEQFF
TGTGCCAGCAGCCAGGACATACTTCAGGGAAACCGACCTAAAGCCTACAATGAGCAGTTCTTC
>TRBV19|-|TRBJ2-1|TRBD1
CASSIRVVQGAYNEQFF
TGTGCCAGTAGTATTCGGGTAGTACAGGGGGCCTACAATGAGCAGTTCTTC